The text below deals with one TCR beta chain. Its antigen is unknown. CDR1 and CDR2 (germline): MNHEY, SVGAGI. CDR3 length equals 13 residues. V shed 2 bases and J shed 4 bases, with 8 bases lying between them. The data originate from a study of CD4+ T cells in melanoma. General study points: A reported correlation linked neoantigen-specific CD4+ T cells to CD8+, macrophage and B cell function. Reportedly, melanoma neoantigen-specific CD4+ T cells showed varied differentiation states.

Generated by immunoSEQ multiplex PCR, the TCRdb table keeps only in-frame clones and is missing some. This table holds 140,000 or so clones, about nine tenths found once. The chain carries TRBV6-5 and TRBJ1-2; D is perhaps TRBD1 (5 bases). This clonotype originated in a human donor with melanoma. CDR3 in amino acids: CASSYDQGYGYTF. In DNA form, the CDR3 reads TGTGCCAGCAGTTACGATCAGGGCTATGGCTACACCTTC.